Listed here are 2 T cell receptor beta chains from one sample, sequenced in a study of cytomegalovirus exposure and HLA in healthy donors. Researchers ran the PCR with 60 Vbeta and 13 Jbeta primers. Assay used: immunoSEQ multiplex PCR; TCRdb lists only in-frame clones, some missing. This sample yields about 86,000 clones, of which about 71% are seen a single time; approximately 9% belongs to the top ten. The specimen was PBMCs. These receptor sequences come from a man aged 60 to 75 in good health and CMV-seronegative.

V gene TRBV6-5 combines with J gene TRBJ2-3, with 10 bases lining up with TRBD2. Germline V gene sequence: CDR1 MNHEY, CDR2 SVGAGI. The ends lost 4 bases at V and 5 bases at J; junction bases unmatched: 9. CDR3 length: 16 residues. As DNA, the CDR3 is TGTGCCAGCAGTTCCAGGACTAGCGGTTCAGGAGATACGCAGTATTTT. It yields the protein CASSSRTSGSGDTQYF.

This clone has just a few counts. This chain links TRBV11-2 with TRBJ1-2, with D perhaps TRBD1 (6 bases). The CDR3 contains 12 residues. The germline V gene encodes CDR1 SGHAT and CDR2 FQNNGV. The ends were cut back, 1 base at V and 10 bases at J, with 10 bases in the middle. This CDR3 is CASSLGKGDYTF. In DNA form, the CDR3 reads TGTGCCAGCAGCTTAGGAAAGGGGGACTACACCTTC. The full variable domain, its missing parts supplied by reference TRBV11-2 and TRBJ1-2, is EAGVAQSPRYKIIEKRQSVAFWCNPISGHATLYWYQQILGQGPKLLIQFQNNGVVDDSQLPKDRFSAERLKGVDSTLKIQPAKLEDSAVYLCASSLGKGDYTFGSGTRLTVV.